This TCR beta chain was captured by sequencing in a study of breast tumors, draining lymph nodes, adjacent tissues (dated by TCRdb to the mid-2010s). Regarding the research as a whole: The study compared TCR beta repertoires across tumor, adjacent nontumor tissue and axillary lymph nodes from breast cancer patients. The study was designed to assess the relationships and possible T-cell exchange between tumor, surrounding tissue and draining lymph node repertoires in human breast cancer.

This clonotype was detected ten times or more. Its antigen target is currently unknown. Base quality data are lacking; no much larger clone is found one base away. The sequencing machine was an Illumina HiSeq 2000. TCR beta chain libraries were generated through multiplex PCR amplification. High-throughput sequencing was used to analyze the amplified TCR beta chain products. TCRdb trimmed the raw reads at Q25, called clones with MiXCR and kept productive beta chains. Records with the same CDR3 protein are collapsed into one entry carrying the most frequent genes and DNA. The sample table shows fewer than 150,000 distinct CDR3 sequences, and about 20% are seen once. The top ten clones comprise 2.2% of the sample. The lymph node samples were taken from the axillary draining lymph nodes of breast cancer patients. The CDR3 has 15 amino acids, counting the end cysteine and phenylalanine. The DNA shown is the 45-base CDR3, in frame from base 1. CDR1 and CDR2 (SNHLY, FYNNEI) derive from the germline V gene. After removal of 6 bases from V and 0 bases from J, the junction retains 5 bases not matched to a gene.

General study outcomes and caveats: The data were considered consistent with the idea that most tumor T cells come from the lymph node and then expand in tumor tissue. Rather than being directly demonstrated, the conclusion that tumor T cells originate in lymph nodes was presented as consistent with a hypothesis. In luminal-like breast cancer, tumor and nontumor tissue repertoires resembled each other significantly more than in basal-like breast cancer. T-cell repertoire diversity in tumors was found to be lower than in lymph nodes but higher than in nontumor tissue, and preferential V and J gene usage was observed.

The specimen sequenced was axillary lymph node tissue. This sequence was found in a female donor with breast cancer. Some clones in this sample may be carry-over from other donors' samples. The V gene is TRBV2 and the J gene is TRBJ2-7; TRBD2 aligns with 10 central bases. The CDR3 region: CASRQLAGSSYEQYF. At the DNA level, the sequence is TGTGCCAGCAGACAACTAGCGGGAAGCTCCTACGAGCAGTACTTC.